Listed below are T cell receptor beta chains from one sample, sequenced in a study of cytomegalovirus exposure and HLA in healthy donors. Produced via immunoSEQ multiplex PCR; TCRdb's table is partial and in-frame only. The table shows over 200,000 clones, with roughly 91% occurring only once. Sequencing was performed on PBMCs. The receptor source for this set is a woman aged 18-29 years in good health and CMV-seronegative. Both conserved end residues are part of each CDR3. Fields, in order: clone size, J gene, V gene, D gene, CDR3 protein, CDR3 DNA. A D gene is named only where the DNA matches it firmly. Not all rows give a size; the values are once, few, many and, for expanded clones, a class.

size: -
J: TRBJ1-2
V: TRBV7-2
D: -
CDR3: CASSPGGGTNYGYTF
DNA: TGTGCCAGCAGCCCCGGCGGGGGAACCAACTATGGCTACACCTTC

size: -
J: TRBJ2-7
V: TRBV5-4
D: -
CDR3: CASSLALNYEQYF
DNA: TGTGCCAGCAGCTTGGCCCTAAATTACGAGCAGTACTTC

size: -
J: TRBJ2-1
V: TRBV5-5
D: -
CDR3: CASSLSSYEYEQFF
DNA: TGTGCCAGCAGCTTGTCTAGTTATGAATATGAGCAGTTCTTC

size: -
J: TRBJ1-2
V: TRBV4-3
D: -
CDR3: CASSQDHLPRPDNNYGYTF
DNA: TGCGCCAGCAGCCAAGATCACCTTCCCCGGCCAGACAATAACTATGGCTACACCTTC

size: -
J: TRBJ2-7
V: TRBV10-3
D: -
CDR3: CAISRDLSYEQYF
DNA: TGTGCCATCAGCAGGGACTTATCCTACGAGCAGTACTTC

size: -
J: TRBJ1-2
V: TRBV30
D: -
CDR3: CAWSETGGYTF
DNA: TGTGCCTGGAGTGAAACAGGTGGCTACACCTTC

size: -
J: TRBJ1-2
V: TRBV2
D: TRBD1
CDR3: CASTRTGTNPYYGYTF
DNA: TGTGCCAGCACCCGGACAGGGACTAACCCCTACTATGGCTACACCTTC

size: -
J: TRBJ1-4
V: TRBV6-5
D: TRBD1
CDR3: CASSTGTGPNEKLFF
DNA: TGTGCCAGCAGCACCGGGACAGGTCCTAATGAAAAACTGTTTTTT

size: -
J: TRBJ2-5
V: TRBV29-1
D: -
CDR3: CSASRGEETQYF
DNA: TGCAGTGCGAGCAGGGGGGAAGAGACCCAGTACTTC

size: once
J: TRBJ2-1
V: TRBV19
D: TRBD1
CDR3: CASSPGQGTEQFF
DNA: TGTGCCAGTAGTCCCGGACAGGGGACTGAGCAGTTCTTC

size: once
J: TRBJ1-2
V: TRBV7-2
D: TRBD1
CDR3: CASSHRGDYGYTF
DNA: TGTGCCAGCAGCCACAGGGGCGACTATGGCTACACCTTC

size: -
J: TRBJ2-7
V: TRBV7-9
D: TRBD1
CDR3: CASSAGTGSSYEQYF
DNA: TGTGCCAGCAGCGCCGGGACAGGGAGCTCCTACGAGCAGTACTTC

size: -
J: TRBJ2-3
V: TRBV10-3
D: TRBD1
CDR3: CAISEPGQGSDTQYF
DNA: TGTGCCATCAGTGAACCCGGACAGGGGTCAGATACGCAGTATTTT

size: few
J: TRBJ1-1
V: TRBV7-9
D: -
CDR3: CASSPRWGNTEAFF
DNA: TGTGCCAGCAGCCCCCGGTGGGGCAACACTGAAGCTTTCTTT

size: -
J: TRBJ1-2
V: TRBV6-1
D: -
CDR3: CASTIFRLRNTF
DNA: TGTGCCAGCACCATTTTTCGGTTGAGGAACACCTTC

size: few
J: TRBJ1-6
V: TRBV5-1
D: TRBD1
CDR3: CASSKGQGGTPLHF
DNA: TGCGCCAGCAGCAAAGGACAGGGGGGGACACCCCTCCACTTT

size: -
J: TRBJ2-5
V: TRBV5-8
D: TRBD2
CDR3: CASSWIAGGLQETQYF
DNA: TGTGCCAGCAGCTGGATAGCGGGGGGGCTCCAAGAGACCCAGTACTTC

size: once
J: TRBJ2-3
V: TRBV5-1
D: -
CDR3: CASSLAVASTDTQYF
DNA: TGCGCCAGCAGCTTGGCCGTGGCTAGCACAGATACGCAGTATTTT

size: -
J: TRBJ2-3
V: TRBV7-8
D: -
CDR3: CASSLRQDSDTQYF
DNA: TGTGCCAGCAGCTTACGACAGGACTCAGATACGCAGTATTTT

size: -
J: TRBJ1-4
V: TRBV27
D: TRBD1
CDR3: CASRFDRASNEKLFF
DNA: TGTGCCAGCAGGTTTGACAGGGCCTCTAATGAAAAACTGTTTTTT

size: -
J: TRBJ1-2
V: TRBV10-3
D: TRBD1
CDR3: CAISESDRGNYGYTF
DNA: TGTGCCATCAGTGAGTCGGACAGGGGGAACTATGGCTACACCTTC

size: -
J: TRBJ2-2
V: TRBV5-4
D: TRBD1
CDR3: CASSTPGQGLTGELFF
DNA: TGTGCCAGCAGCACCCCGGGACAGGGTCTCACCGGGGAGCTGTTTTTT

size: few
J: TRBJ1-3
V: TRBV19
D: -
CDR3: CASSYMGPGNTIYF
DNA: TGTGCCAGTAGTTACATGGGGCCTGGAAACACCATATATTTT

size: -
J: TRBJ2-7
V: TRBV7-6
D: -
CDR3: CASSLVGGVGEQYF
DNA: TGTGCCAGCAGCTTAGTGGGGGGAGTGGGCGAGCAGTACTTC

size: -
J: TRBJ2-3
V: TRBV7-9
D: TRBD2
CDR3: CASSLTAGGPADTQYF
DNA: TGTGCCAGCAGCTTAACAGCGGGAGGGCCGGCAGATACGCAGTATTTT

size: -
J: TRBJ2-1
V: TRBV5-1
D: TRBD1
CDR3: CASSLVPGQGDNEQFF
DNA: TGCGCCAGCAGCTTGGTACCGGGACAGGGAGACAATGAGCAGTTCTTC

size: -
J: TRBJ2-1
V: TRBV7-2
D: -
CDR3: CASSSQRAYNEQFF
DNA: TGTGCCAGCAGCTCGCAGCGGGCCTACAATGAGCAGTTCTTC

size: -
J: TRBJ2-1
V: TRBV4-3
D: -
CDR3: CASSQDQGFYNEQFF
DNA: TGCGCCAGCAGCCAAGATCAGGGGTTCTACAATGAGCAGTTCTTC

size: -
J: TRBJ2-1
V: TRBV29-1
D: TRBD2
CDR3: CSVAGTSVYNEQFF
DNA: TGCAGCGTAGCCGGGACTAGCGTCTACAATGAGCAGTTCTTC

size: -
J: TRBJ1-2
V: TRBV7-9
D: TRBD1
CDR3: CASSSHRGRKGYTF
DNA: TGTGCCAGCAGCTCGCACAGGGGGCGGAAGGGCTACACCTTC

size: once
J: TRBJ1-1
V: TRBV11-3
D: -
CDR3: CASSRGNTEAFF
DNA: TGTGCCAGCAGTAGGGGGAACACTGAAGCTTTCTTT

size: -
J: TRBJ2-5
V: TRBV9
D: -
CDR3: CASSVSIAAQETQYF
DNA: TGTGCCAGCAGCGTTTCGATAGCGGCCCAAGAGACCCAGTACTTC

size: -
J: TRBJ1-4
V: TRBV27
D: -
CDR3: CASSFGATNEKLFF
DNA: TGTGCCAGCAGTTTCGGGGCAACTAATGAAAAACTGTTTTTT

size: -
J: TRBJ2-3
V: TRBV6-1
D: -
CDR3: CASSERQGSSTDTQYF
DNA: TGTGCCAGCAGTGAAAGGCAGGGATCTAGCACAGATACGCAGTATTTT

size: -
J: TRBJ2-7
V: TRBV7-2
D: TRBD2
CDR3: CASSSSGVNYEQYF
DNA: TGTGCCAGCAGCTCTAGCGGGGTGAACTACGAGCAGTACTTC

size: -
J: TRBJ2-6
V: TRBV10-3
D: TRBD2
CDR3: CAISGGGRAAGANVLTF
DNA: TGTGCCATCAGTGGTGGGGGGAGGGCGGCTGGGGCCAACGTCCTGACTTTC

size: -
J: TRBJ2-7
V: TRBV25-1
D: TRBD1
CDR3: CASSDPGQGGTYEQYF
DNA: TGTGCCAGCAGTGATCCGGGACAGGGGGGGACCTACGAGCAGTACTTC

size: -
J: TRBJ1-5
V: TRBV12-1
D: -
CDR3: CASSLQGFHSNQPQHF
DNA: TGTGCCAGCAGCTTACAGGGATTCCATAGCAATCAGCCCCAGCATTTT

size: -
J: TRBJ1-1
V: TRBV6-6
D: -
CDR3: CASGATLNTEAFF
DNA: TGTGCCAGTGGTGCGACACTGAACACTGAAGCTTTCTTT

size: -
J: TRBJ2-2
V: TRBV19
D: TRBD2
CDR3: CASSFGRARDTGELFF
DNA: TGTGCCAGTAGCTTCGGGAGGGCCAGAGACACCGGGGAGCTGTTTTTT

size: -
J: TRBJ2-7
V: TRBV12-1
D: -
CDR3: CASSQRRTASYEQYF
DNA: TGTGCCAGCAGCCAACGCAGGACAGCCTCCTACGAGCAGTACTTC

size: -
J: TRBJ2-1
V: TRBV6-4
D: TRBD2
CDR3: CASSDSATSGRGEQFF
DNA: TGTGCCAGCAGTGACTCAGCGACTAGCGGGAGAGGCGAGCAGTTCTTC

size: -
J: TRBJ2-6
V: TRBV7-9
D: -
CDR3: CSSSLIRAGANVLTF
DNA: TGTTCCAGCAGCTTAATCAGGGCTGGGGCCAACGTCCTGACTTTC

size: -
J: TRBJ2-7
V: TRBV5-5
D: -
CDR3: CASSLDFGRTEQYF
DNA: TGTGCCAGCAGCTTGGACTTCGGTCGAACCGAGCAGTACTTC

size: once
J: TRBJ2-2
V: TRBV10-3
D: -
CDR3: CAISVSRDQLVTGELFF
DNA: TGTGCCATCAGTGTTAGTAGAGACCAACTTGTTACCGGGGAGTTGTTTTTT

size: -
J: TRBJ2-4
V: TRBV18
D: -
CDR3: CASSPAGARDIQYF
DNA: TGTGCCAGCTCACCAGCAGGGGCGAGAGACATTCAGTACTTC

size: once
J: TRBJ1-2
V: TRBV11-2
D: -
CDR3: CASSLDRSDGYTF
DNA: TGTGCCAGCAGCTTAGACAGATCCGATGGCTACACCTTC

size: -
J: TRBJ2-5
V: TRBV2
D: -
CDR3: CASSPRLGETQYF
DNA: TGTGCCAGCAGTCCTAGACTAGGGGAGACCCAGTACTTC

size: -
J: TRBJ2-3
V: TRBV6-5
D: TRBD2
CDR3: CASSSGGTSRQAQYF
DNA: TGTGCCAGCAGTTCGGGGGGTACCTCACGGCAGGCGCAGTATTTT

size: -
J: TRBJ2-7
V: TRBV29-1
D: -
CDR3: CSVRGDIYEQYF
DNA: TGCAGCGTTCGAGGAGATATCTACGAGCAGTACTTC

size: -
J: TRBJ1-5
V: TRBV7-8
D: -
CDR3: CASSLVGAYSNQPQHF
DNA: TGTGCCAGCAGCTTAGTAGGGGCCTATAGCAATCAGCCCCAGCATTTT

size: -
J: TRBJ2-1
V: TRBV5-6
D: TRBD1
CDR3: CASSPIGDRGVTNEQFF
DNA: TGTGCCAGCAGCCCCATAGGGGACAGGGGAGTAACGAATGAGCAGTTCTTC

size: once
J: TRBJ1-5
V: TRBV6-1
D: -
CDR3: CASSEISPYSNQPQHF
DNA: TGTGCCAGCAGTGAGATTTCACCCTATAGCAATCAGCCCCAGCATTTT